Detailed here is one T cell receptor (beta chain). The data were taken from a study of blood T cell repertoires in COVID-19. Study overall: Italy, Spain and the United States were the sources of the convalescent and acute COVID-19 samples.

The ends lost 6 bases at V and 3 bases at J; junction bases unmatched: 3. Germline V gene lookup returns CDR1 LNHDA and CDR2 SQIVND (reference sequence). The CDR3 extends over 13 amino acids. As handled by the study authors: The authors estimated nucleated cell counts from reference gene primer amplification. Some clones are missing from TCRdb's copy, which holds only in-frame ones; the method was immunoSEQ multiplex PCR. That table gives V, J and clone size, and the DNA gave D and trimming. The data show about 82,000 clones, around four fifths seen once. The chain joins TRBV19 to TRBJ1-1, with TRBD1 matching over 8 bases. The origin of this receptor is an older man with active or convalescent COVID-19. Source material: peripheral blood. CDR3 in amino acids: CASRPGGDTEAFF. The DNA for the CDR3 is TGTGCCAGTAGGCCAGGGGGCGACACTGAAGCTTTCTTT.